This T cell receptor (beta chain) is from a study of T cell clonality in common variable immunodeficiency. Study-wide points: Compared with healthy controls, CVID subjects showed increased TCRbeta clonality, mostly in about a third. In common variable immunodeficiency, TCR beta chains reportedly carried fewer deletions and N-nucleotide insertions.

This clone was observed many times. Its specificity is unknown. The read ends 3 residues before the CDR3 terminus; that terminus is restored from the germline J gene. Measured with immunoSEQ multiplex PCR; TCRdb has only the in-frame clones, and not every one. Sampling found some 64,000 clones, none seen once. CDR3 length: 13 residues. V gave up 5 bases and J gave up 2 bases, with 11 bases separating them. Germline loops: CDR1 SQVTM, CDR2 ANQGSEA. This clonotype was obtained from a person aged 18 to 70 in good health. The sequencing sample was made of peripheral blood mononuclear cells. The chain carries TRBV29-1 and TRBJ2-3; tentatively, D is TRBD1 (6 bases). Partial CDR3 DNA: TGCAGCGTTAAGGGACAATACACAGATACG. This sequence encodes CSVKGQYTDT. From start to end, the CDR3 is CSVKGQYTDTQYF.